Listed here is a single T cell receptor (beta chain). Its antigen is unidentified. The entry originates in a study of cytomegalovirus exposure and HLA in healthy donors. Study-wide results and caveats: In a later analysis, compared with equally common non-associated chains, HLA-associated beta chains were more expanded. With further analysis later on, most CMV-associated TCR beta chains appeared HLA-restricted.

Vbeta (60) and Jbeta (13) primers were used in the PCR. Assay used: immunoSEQ multiplex PCR; TCRdb lists only in-frame clones, some missing. This table has roughly 150,000 clones, roughly 72% appearing once. With 3 bases removed from V and 1 base from J, the gap between germline ends came to 9 bases. The germline V gene has CDR1 MDHEN and CDR2 SYDVKM. This CDR3 is built from 14 residues. This chain links TRBV28 with TRBJ1-1; D remains ambiguous. The source is a man aged 40-50 years in good health and CMV-seronegative. The sequencing sample was made of PBMCs. The CDR3, as DNA: TGTGCCAGCAGTTTCTTCCGGGGGAACACTGAAGCTTTCTTT. Encoded protein: CASSFFRGNTEAFF.